Listed below are T cell receptor beta chains from one sample, sequenced in a study of shared clonotypes between healthy human individuals. Measured with immunoSEQ multiplex PCR; TCRdb has only the in-frame clones, and not every one. In the table there are 550,000 to 650,000 clones, about 96% of which are singletons. Sequences were obtained from naive CD8+ T cells sorted from blood. The receptors were gathered from a woman aged 25 to 39 in good health. Each CDR3 is given with its conserved first and last residue. Fields, in order: V gene, J gene, D gene, clone size, CDR3 DNA, CDR3 protein. A D gene is named only where the DNA matches it firmly. Clone size is shown for a subset of rows, as once, few, many or a class of expanded clone.

>TRBV5-1|TRBJ2-1|-|-
TGCGCCAGCAGCTTGGTAGAGGCTAGCAAGGTTGATGAGCAGTTCTTC
CASSLVEASKVDEQFF
>TRBV9|TRBJ2-7|-|-
TGTGCCAGCAGCGCGAGGGCAGGGGCGTACGAGCAGTACTTC
CASSARAGAYEQYF
>TRBV6-5|TRBJ2-7|-|-
TGTGCCAGCAGCACACCGGCCTCCTACGAGCAGTACTTC
CASSTPASYEQYF
>TRBV7-9|TRBJ2-1|-|-
TGTGCCAGCAGCCGAGTACAGGCCGTAATTTACAATGAGCAGTTCTTC
CASSRVQAVIYNEQFF
>TRBV9|TRBJ2-7|-|-
TGTGCCAGCAGCGTAGCTTCGACAGGTAGCTCCTACGAGCAGTACTTC
CASSVASTGSSYEQYF
>TRBV29-1|TRBJ2-5|TRBD1|-
TGCAGCGTCGCCACAGGGGCTATCCCCCAAGAGACCCAGTACTTC
CSVATGAIPQETQYF
>TRBV6-5|TRBJ2-3|TRBD1|-
TGTGCCAGCAGCGTACAGGGGGGAACAGATACGCAGTATTTT
CASSVQGGTDTQYF
>TRBV10-2|TRBJ2-5|-|-
TGCGCCACCATCTCCGGTCCCAGACAAGAGACCCAGTACTTC
CATISGPRQETQYF
>TRBV10-3|TRBJ1-1|-|-
TGTGCCATCAGTGAGTCGGGGGGTGGCACTGAAGCTTTCTTT
CAISESGGGTEAFF
>TRBV5-4|TRBJ2-1|TRBD1|-
TGTGCCAGCAGCACACCGGGACAGGGAAACAATGAGCAGTTCTTC
CASSTPGQGNNEQFF
>TRBV29-1|TRBJ2-7|-|-
TGCAGCGTTGAGGTCGGGGGCCACGAGCAGTACTTC
CSVEVGGHEQYF
>TRBV7-9|TRBJ2-3|-|once
TGTGCCAGCAGCCTCGGACCTGCGCAGTATTTT
CASSLGPAQYF
>TRBV1|TRBJ2-7|-|-
TGCACCAGCAGCCACGCCGCGGCGGGAGAGTCCTACGAGCAGTACTTC
CTSSHAAAGESYEQYF
>TRBV6-1|TRBJ2-5|-|-
TGTGCCAGCAGGCCAGTTATAAACCAAGAGACCCAGTACTTC
CASRPVINQETQYF
>TRBV27|TRBJ2-1|-|-
TGTGCCAGCAGTTCCTCCGCGTTTAATGAGCAGTTCTTC
CASSSSAFNEQFF
>TRBV5-6|TRBJ2-7|TRBD2|-
TGTGCCAGCAGCAAGAGTCTAGCGGTCTACGAGCAGTACTTC
CASSKSLAVYEQYF
>TRBV29-1|TRBJ2-1|-|-
TGCAGCGTTGATAGTGCGGGCGAGCAGTTCTTC
CSVDSAGEQFF
>TRBV27|TRBJ1-1|-|-
TGTGCCAGCAGTCAGAGGCGGGGACTGAACACTGAAGCTTTCTTT
CASSQRRGLNTEAFF
>TRBV10-3|TRBJ2-7|TRBD1|-
TGTGCCATCAGTGAGGCCGGGACAGGGAACTTCTACGAGCAGTACTTC
CAISEAGTGNFYEQYF
>TRBV28|TRBJ1-1|-|-
TGTGCCAGCAGATCCCCGAGAAGAGGGGTCGACACTGAAGCTTTCTTT
CASRSPRRGVDTEAFF
>TRBV20-1|TRBJ1-1|-|few
TGCAGTGCTTCGGAGGGCCCTGAAGCTTTCTTT
CSASEGPEAFF
>TRBV9|TRBJ1-1|TRBD1|-
TGTGCCAGCCAGGACAGGTTGGACACTGAAGCTTTCTTT
CASQDRLDTEAFF
>TRBV7-3|TRBJ2-7|-|-
TGTGCCAGCAGCTCCCCCCTCGCTAGCACTTACGAGGAGCAGTACTTC
CASSSPLASTYEEQYF
>TRBV6-1|TRBJ1-5|TRBD1|-
TGTGCCAGCAGTGAGCCACAGGGGGGCAATCAGCCCCAGCATTTT
CASSEPQGGNQPQHF
>TRBV20-1|TRBJ2-1|-|once
TGCAGTGGGAAGGTGGTCGATGAGCAGTTCTTC
CSGKVVDEQFF
>TRBV7-6|TRBJ2-3|TRBD2|-
TGTGCCAGCAGCTTAGGCGGTGTGGGCGGGAGTATCGCAGATACGCAGTATTTT
CASSLGGVGGSIADTQYF
>TRBV27|TRBJ2-2|-|-
TGTGCCAGCAGTTGGCAGCCGTCGGTCCCCGGGGAGCTGTTTTTT
CASSWQPSVPGELFF
>TRBV28|TRBJ2-1|-|once
TGTGCCAGCAGTTTGGTAAGCAATGAGCAGTTCTTC
CASSLVSNEQFF
>TRBV7-9|TRBJ1-5|-|-
TGTGCCAGCACCTCCGGGGCGGGTGGGGGCAATCAGCCCCAGCATTTT
CASTSGAGGGNQPQHF
>TRBV28|TRBJ1-6|TRBD1|-
TGTGCCAGCAGGGGAGGGGGCTCGTATAATTCACCCCTCCACTTT
CASRGGGSYNSPLHF
>TRBV29-1|TRBJ1-2|-|-
TGCAGCGTTGACAGGGACACTAACTATGGCTACACCTTC
CSVDRDTNYGYTF
>TRBV14|TRBJ1-1|-|-
TGTGCCAGCAGCCAAGATCGTTCAGGGATCGGCACTGAAGCTTTCTTT
CASSQDRSGIGTEAFF
>TRBV29-1|TRBJ1-4|TRBD1|-
TGCAGCGTTCCGCAGGGGGCTGAACTGTTTTTT
CSVPQGAELFF
>TRBV19|TRBJ2-1|TRBD2|-
TGTGCCAGTAGTATAGATCAGGGCGGGAGGGTGAATGAGCAGTTCTTC
CASSIDQGGRVNEQFF
>TRBV4-1|TRBJ1-3|-|-
TGCGCCAGCAGCCAACTTCACTCTGGAAACACCATATATTTT
CASSQLHSGNTIYF
>TRBV7-7|TRBJ2-1|TRBD2|-
TGTGCCAGCAGCGCCAGACTAGCGGGAAGTGAGCAGTTCTTC
CASSARLAGSEQFF
>TRBV5-8|TRBJ2-7|-|once
TGTGCCAGCAGCGGGAACGTAATAGGATTGGGCGAGCAGTACTTC
CASSGNVIGLGEQYF
>TRBV28|TRBJ2-3|-|-
TGTGCCAGCAGTTTCGGGGTTGCAGATACGCAGTATTTT
CASSFGVADTQYF